The 9 T cell receptor beta chains in this list originate from one sample, sequenced in a study of T cells after yellow fever vaccination. TCRdb independently ran MiXCR on the 5' RACE reads; one entry per CDR3 protein. The sample gives some 100,000 distinct CDR3 sequences, roughly 6.8% of which show up once; over 2.5% is in the top ten. The sequencing here drew on CD4+ T cells sorted from PBMCs, taken roughly 45 days after the first yellow fever vaccination. These receptors were collected from a man between 18 and 35 years old who received the YFV17D yellow fever vaccine.

This clonotype was observed many times. The chain recombines TRBV7-9 with TRBJ2-3, with D unresolved. This CDR3 contains 13 residues. The V gene's germline CDR1 is SEHNR and CDR2 FQNEAQ (reference sequence). V was clipped by 5 bases and J by 4 bases, with 10 bases between them. The CDR3 here is CASSPRTADTQYF. The CDR3 DNA reads as TGTGCCAGCAGCCCCAGGACCGCAGATACGCAGTATTTT. The full variable domain, its missing parts supplied by reference TRBV7-9 and TRBJ2-3, is DTGVSQNPRHKITKRGQNVTFRCDPISEHNRLYWYRQTLGQGPEFLTYFQNEAQLEKSRLLSDRFSAERPKGSFSTLEIQRTEQGDSAMYLCASSPRTADTQYFGPGTRLTVL.

This clonotype was detected ten times or more. This sequence joins TRBV5-5 and TRBJ1-5; D not certain. The V gene lost 4 bases and the J gene lost 5 bases, with 13 bases spanning the gap. The CDR3 loop spans 14 amino acids. The V gene's germline CDR1 is SGHKS and CDR2 YYEKEE (reference sequence). The CDR3 sequence is CASSRGPNHQPQHF. The CDR3 DNA reads TGTGCCAGCAGCCGGGGTCCGAACCATCAGCCCCAGCATTTT.

In its sample, this clonotype was seen many times. The V call is TRBV5-1, the J call TRBJ1-2; D not certain. Trimming removed 4 bases at V and 2 bases at J, with 12 bases between. The CDR3 has 14 residues. The germline gives CDR1 SGHRS, CDR2 YFSETQ. DNA for the CDR3: TGCGCCAGCAGCCCCCGGGTGCTGAACTATGGCTACACCTTC. Amino acids: CASSPRVLNYGYTF.

This clonotype was recorded at least ten times. This chain links TRBV4-2 with TRBJ2-5; 11 positions agree with TRBD2. There are 16 residues in the CDR3. The germline V gene encodes CDR1 LGHNA and CDR2 YNFKEQ. The trim removed 3 bases at V and 4 bases at J, leaving 7 bases unmatched. The CDR3 is CASSHGTSGGAETQYF. CDR3 nucleotide sequence: TGTGCCAGCAGCCATGGGACTAGCGGTGGAGCAGAGACCCAGTACTTC.

This clonotype was seen repeatedly, ten times or more. The chain carries TRBV27 and TRBJ2-5; D tentatively fits TRBD1 or TRBD2 (5 bases each). The CDR3 has 14 residues. V lost 8 bases and J 0 bases, leaving 13 bases between the germline ends. Germline loops: CDR1 MNHEY, CDR2 SMNVEV (reference sequence). CDR3 bases: TGTGCCAGCGGCGCGTGGGGGAACCAAGAGACCCAGTACTTC. It codes for CASGAWGNQETQYF.

On this clonotype: With a much larger clone just one base away, this may be a read error. V is TRBV7-2 and J is TRBJ1-2; possibly TRBD1 for D (6 bases). V was shortened by 9 bases and J by 2 bases, with 13 bases between the two germline ends. Germline lookup yields CDR1 SGHTA and CDR2 FQGNSA. The CDR3 totals 13 residues. CDR3 in amino acids: CARSPGQNYGYTF. Here the CDR3 DNA reads TGTGCCAGAAGCCCGGGACAAAACTATGGCTACACCTTC.

This clonotype has at least ten counts. J is TRBJ1-1 and V is TRBV6-6; D ambiguous. With 7 bases removed from V and 1 base from J, the gap between germline ends came to 10 bases. Per germline, CDR1 MNHNY and CDR2 SVGAGI (reference sequence). This CDR3 is 13 amino acids long. CDR3 bases: TGTGCCAGCATCTTCGTGGAGAACACTGAAGCTTTCTTT. Translating gives CASIFVENTEAFF.

There are many counts of this clonotype. V usage is TRBV6-5 and J usage is TRBJ1-1, with 12 nucleotides matching TRBD1. Unmatched junction bases numbered 8, after V lost 6 bases and J lost 6 bases. The germline V gene encodes CDR1 MNHEY and CDR2 SVGAGI. The CDR3 extends over 15 amino acids. CDR3 bases: TGTGCCAGCAGCCGGCCGGGACAGGGGGCTTCTGAAGCTTTCTTT. It yields the protein CASSRPGQGASEAFF.

Many counts were recorded for this clonotype. The J gene is TRBJ2-1, the V gene TRBV7-3, with D perhaps matching TRBD2 (7 bases). Germline lookup yields CDR1 SGHTA and CDR2 FQGTGA. CDR3 size: 15 residues. V lost 1 base and J lost 4, with 11 bases in between. CDR3 sequence (DNA): TGTGCCAGCAGCTTAAACGGGGGGCCGTACAATGAGCAGTTCTTC. Translated, it gives CASSLNGGPYNEQFF.